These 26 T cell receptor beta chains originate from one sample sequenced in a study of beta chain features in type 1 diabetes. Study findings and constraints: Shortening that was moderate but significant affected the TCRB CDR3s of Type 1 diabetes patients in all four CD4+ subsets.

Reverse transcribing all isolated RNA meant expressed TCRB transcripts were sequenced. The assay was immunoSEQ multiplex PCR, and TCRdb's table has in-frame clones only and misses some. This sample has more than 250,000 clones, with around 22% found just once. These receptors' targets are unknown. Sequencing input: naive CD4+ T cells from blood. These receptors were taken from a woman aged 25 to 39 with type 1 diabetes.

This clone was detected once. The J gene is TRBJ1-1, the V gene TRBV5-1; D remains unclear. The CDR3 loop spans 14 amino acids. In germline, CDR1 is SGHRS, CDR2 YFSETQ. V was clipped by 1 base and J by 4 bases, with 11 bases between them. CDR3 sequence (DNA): TGCGCCAGCAGCTTGTTGGGAGGGATCACTGAAGCTTTCTTT. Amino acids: CASSLLGGITEAFF.

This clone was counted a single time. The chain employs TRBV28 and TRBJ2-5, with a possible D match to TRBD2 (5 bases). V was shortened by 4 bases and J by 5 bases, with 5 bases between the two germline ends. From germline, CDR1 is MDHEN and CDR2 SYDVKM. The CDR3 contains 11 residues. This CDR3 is CASSWEETQYF. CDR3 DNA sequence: TGTGCCAGCAGTTGGGAGGAGACCCAGTACTTC.

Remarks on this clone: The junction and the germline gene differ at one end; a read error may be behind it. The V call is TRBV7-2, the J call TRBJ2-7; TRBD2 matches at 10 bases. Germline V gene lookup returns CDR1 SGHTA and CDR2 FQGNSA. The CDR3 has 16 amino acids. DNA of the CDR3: TGTGCCAGCAGCTTAGTTGCTACGGCTAGCGGGAGTGTTGTGGACTTC. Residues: CASSLVATASGSVVDF.

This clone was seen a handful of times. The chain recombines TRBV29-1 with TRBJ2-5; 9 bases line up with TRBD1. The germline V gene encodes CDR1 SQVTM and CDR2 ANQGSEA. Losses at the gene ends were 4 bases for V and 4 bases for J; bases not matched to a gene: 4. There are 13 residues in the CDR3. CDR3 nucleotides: TGCAGCGTTGTACAGGGGGCCGGAGAGACCCAGTACTTC. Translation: CSVVQGAGETQYF.

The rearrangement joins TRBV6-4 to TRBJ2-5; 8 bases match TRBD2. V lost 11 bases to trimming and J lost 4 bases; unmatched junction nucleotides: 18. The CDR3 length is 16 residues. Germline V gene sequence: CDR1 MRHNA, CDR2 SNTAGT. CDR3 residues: CAGLGLASLFRETQYF. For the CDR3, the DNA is TGTGCCGGACTTGGACTAGCTTCACTGTTTAGAGAGACCCAGTACTTC.

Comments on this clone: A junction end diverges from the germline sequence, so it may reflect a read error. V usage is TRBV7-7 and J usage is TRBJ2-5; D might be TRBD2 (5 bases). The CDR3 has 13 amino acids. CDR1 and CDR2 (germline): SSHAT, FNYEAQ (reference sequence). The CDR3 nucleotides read TGTGCTAGCAGCTCCGTGGGAGAGGAGACCCAGTACTTC. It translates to CASSSVGEETQYF.

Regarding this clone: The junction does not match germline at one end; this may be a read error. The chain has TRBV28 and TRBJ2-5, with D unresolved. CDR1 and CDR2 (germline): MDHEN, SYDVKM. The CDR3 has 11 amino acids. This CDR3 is CASSSPEAQYF. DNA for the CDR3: TGTGCCAGCAGTTCCCCAGAGGCCCAGTACTTC.

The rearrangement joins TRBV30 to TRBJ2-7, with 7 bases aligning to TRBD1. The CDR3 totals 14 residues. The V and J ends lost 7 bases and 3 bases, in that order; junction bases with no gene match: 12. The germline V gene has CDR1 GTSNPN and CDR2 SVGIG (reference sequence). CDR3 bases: TGTGCCTCGGCTGGACAGGCTTTCTACTACGAGCAGTACTTC. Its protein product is CASAGQAFYYEQYF.

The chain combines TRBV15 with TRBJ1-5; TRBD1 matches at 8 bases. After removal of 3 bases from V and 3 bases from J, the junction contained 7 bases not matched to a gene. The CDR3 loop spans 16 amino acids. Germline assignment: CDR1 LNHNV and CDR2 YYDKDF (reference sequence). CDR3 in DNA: TGTGCCACCAGCAGTGACCGGACAGGGATCAATCAGCCCCAGCATTTT. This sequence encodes CATSSDRTGINQPQHF.

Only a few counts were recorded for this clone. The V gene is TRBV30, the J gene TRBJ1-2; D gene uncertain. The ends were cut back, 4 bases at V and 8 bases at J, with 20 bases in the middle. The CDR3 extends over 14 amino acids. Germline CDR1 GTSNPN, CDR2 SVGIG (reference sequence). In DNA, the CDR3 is TGTGCCTGGAACTCTGGGTTGGGAGGACTCGGCTACACCTTC. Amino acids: CAWNSGLGGLGYTF.

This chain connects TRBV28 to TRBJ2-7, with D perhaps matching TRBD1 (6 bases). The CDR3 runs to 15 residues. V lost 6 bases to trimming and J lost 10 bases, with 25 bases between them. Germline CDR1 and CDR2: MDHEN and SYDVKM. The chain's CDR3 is CASRGTGLRWVLQYF. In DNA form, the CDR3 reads TGTGCCAGCAGAGGCACAGGGCTAAGATGGGTCCTCCAGTACTTC.

The CDR3 DNA reads TGCAGCGTTGACGGCGGGAGGGGCGGGGAGCAGTACTTC. Protein product: CSVDGGRGGEQYF. The chain carries TRBV29-1 and TRBJ2-7; 9 bases map to TRBD2. The ends lost 3 bases at V and 7 bases at J; junction bases unmatched: 7. Germline CDR1 reads SQVTM; CDR2 reads ANQGSEA. This CDR3 has 13 amino acids.

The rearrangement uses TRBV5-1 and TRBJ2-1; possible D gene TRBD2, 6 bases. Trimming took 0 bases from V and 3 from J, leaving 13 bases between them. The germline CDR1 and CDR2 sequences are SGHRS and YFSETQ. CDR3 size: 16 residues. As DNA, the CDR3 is TGCGCCAGCAGCTTGGCCTTAGCGGACTACTACAATGAGCAGTTCTTC. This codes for CASSLALADYYNEQFF.

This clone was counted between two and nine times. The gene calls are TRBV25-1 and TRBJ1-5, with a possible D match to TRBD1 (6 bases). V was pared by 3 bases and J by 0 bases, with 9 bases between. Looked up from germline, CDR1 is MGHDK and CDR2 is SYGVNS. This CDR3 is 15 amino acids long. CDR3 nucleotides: TGTGCCAGCAGTGACACAGGGACTAGCAATCAGCCCCAGCATTTT. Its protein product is CASSDTGTSNQPQHF.

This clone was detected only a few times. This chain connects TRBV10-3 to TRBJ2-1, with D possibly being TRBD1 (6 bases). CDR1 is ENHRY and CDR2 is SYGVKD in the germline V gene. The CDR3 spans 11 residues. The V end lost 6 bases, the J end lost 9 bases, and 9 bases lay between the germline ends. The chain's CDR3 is CAIRRGSEQFF. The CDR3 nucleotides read TGTGCCATCAGGAGGGGGAGTGAGCAGTTCTTC.

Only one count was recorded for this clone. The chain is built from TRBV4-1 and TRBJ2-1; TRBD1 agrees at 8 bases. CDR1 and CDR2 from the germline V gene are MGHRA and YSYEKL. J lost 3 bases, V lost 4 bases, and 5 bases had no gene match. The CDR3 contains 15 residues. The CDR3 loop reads CASSPRDRFYNEQFF. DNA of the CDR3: TGCGCCAGCAGCCCGCGGGACAGGTTCTACAATGAGCAGTTCTTC.

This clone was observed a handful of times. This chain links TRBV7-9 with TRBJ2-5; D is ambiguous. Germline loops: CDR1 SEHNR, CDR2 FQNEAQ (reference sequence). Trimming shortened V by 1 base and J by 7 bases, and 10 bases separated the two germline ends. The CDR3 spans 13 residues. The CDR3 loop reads CASSLGPSGTQYF. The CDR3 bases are TGTGCCAGCAGCTTAGGCCCTTCGGGGACCCAGTACTTC.

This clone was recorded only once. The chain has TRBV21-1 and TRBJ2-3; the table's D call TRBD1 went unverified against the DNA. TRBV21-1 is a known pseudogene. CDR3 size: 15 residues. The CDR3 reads CASSKRDRTTDTQYF. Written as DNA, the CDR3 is TGTGCCAGCAGCAAACGGGACAGGACCACAGATACGCAGTATTTT.

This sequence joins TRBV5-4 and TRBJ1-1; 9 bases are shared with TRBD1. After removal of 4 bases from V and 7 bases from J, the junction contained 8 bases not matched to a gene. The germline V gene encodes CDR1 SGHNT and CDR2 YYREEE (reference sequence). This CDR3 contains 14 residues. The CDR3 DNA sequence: TGTGCCAGCAGCACGGGGACAGGGAAGGGTGAAGCTTTCTTT. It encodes CASSTGTGKGEAFF. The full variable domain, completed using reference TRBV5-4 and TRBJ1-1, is ETGVTQSPTHLIKTRGQQVTLRCSSQSGHNTVSWYQQALGQGPQFIFQYYREEENGRGNFPPRFSGLQFPNYSSELNVNALELDDSALYLCASSTGTGKGEAFFGQGTRLTVV.

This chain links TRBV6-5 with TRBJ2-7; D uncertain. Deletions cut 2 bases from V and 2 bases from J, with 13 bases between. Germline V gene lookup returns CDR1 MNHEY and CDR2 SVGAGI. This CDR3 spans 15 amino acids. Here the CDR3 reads CASSYVAGDPYEQYF. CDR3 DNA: TGTGCCAGCAGTTACGTGGCAGGCGATCCCTACGAGCAGTACTTC.

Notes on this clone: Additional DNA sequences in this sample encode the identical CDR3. CDR3 in DNA: TGTGCCAGCAGTGAAGCAGGCCAGGGCAGCTACGAGCAGTACTTC. The encoded protein is CASSEAGQGSYEQYF. The gene calls are TRBV6-1 and TRBJ2-7; perhaps TRBD1 as D (5 bases). CDR1 is MNHNS and CDR2 is SASEGT in the germline V gene. Trimming removed 0 bases at V and 3 bases at J, with 12 bases between. The CDR3 runs to 15 residues.

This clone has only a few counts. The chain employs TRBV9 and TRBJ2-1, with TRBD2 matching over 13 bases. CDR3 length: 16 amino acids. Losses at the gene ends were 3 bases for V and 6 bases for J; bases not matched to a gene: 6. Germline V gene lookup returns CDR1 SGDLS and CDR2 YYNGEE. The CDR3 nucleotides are TGTGCCAGCAGCGCCACCGGGACTAGCGGGACCAATGAGCAGTTCTTC. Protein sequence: CASSATGTSGTNEQFF.

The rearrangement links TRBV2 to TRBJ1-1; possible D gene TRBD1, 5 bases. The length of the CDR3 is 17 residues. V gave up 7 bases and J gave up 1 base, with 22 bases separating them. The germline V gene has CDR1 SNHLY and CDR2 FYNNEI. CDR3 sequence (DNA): TGTGCCAGCACTTGGGGGGACTCTAGACTGGGGAACACTGAAGCTTTCTTT. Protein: CASTWGDSRLGNTEAFF.

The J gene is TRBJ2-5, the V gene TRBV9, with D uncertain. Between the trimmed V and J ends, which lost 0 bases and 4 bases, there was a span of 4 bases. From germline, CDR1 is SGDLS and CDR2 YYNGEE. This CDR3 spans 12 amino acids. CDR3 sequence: CASSVAGETQYF. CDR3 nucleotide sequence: TGTGCCAGCAGCGTAGCCGGAGAGACCCAGTACTTC. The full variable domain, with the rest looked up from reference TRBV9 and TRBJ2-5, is DSGVTQTPKHLITATGQRVTLRCSPRSGDLSVYWYQQSLDQGLQFLIQYYNGEERAKGNILERFSAQQFPDLHSELNLSSLELGDSALYFCASSVAGETQYFGPGTRLLVL.

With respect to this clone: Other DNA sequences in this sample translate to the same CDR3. CDR3 residues: CASSLARDQPQHF. In DNA form, the CDR3 reads TGTGCCAGCAGCTTAGCGCGAGATCAGCCCCAGCATTTT. The V gene is TRBV7-9, the J gene TRBJ1-5; D uncertain. The ends were cut back, 0 bases at V and 5 bases at J, with 5 bases in the middle. CDR3 length equals 13 residues. Germline CDR1 reads SEHNR; CDR2 reads FQNEAQ (reference sequence). Complete variable domain (other parts from reference TRBV7-9 and TRBJ1-5): DTGVSQNPRHKITKRGQNVTFRCDPISEHNRLYWYRQTLGQGPEFLTYFQNEAQLEKSRLLSDRFSAERPKGSFSTLEIQRTEQGDSAMYLCASSLARDQPQHFGDGTRLSIL.

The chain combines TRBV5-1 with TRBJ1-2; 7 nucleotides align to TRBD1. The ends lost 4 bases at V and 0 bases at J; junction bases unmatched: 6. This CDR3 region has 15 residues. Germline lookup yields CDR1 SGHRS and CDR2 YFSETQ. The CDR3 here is CASSPGQPSNYGYTF. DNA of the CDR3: TGCGCCAGCAGCCCGGGACAGCCTTCTAACTATGGCTACACCTTC. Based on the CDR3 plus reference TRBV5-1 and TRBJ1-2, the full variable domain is KAGVTQTPRYLIKTRGQQVTLSCSPISGHRSVSWYQQTPGQGLQFLFEYFSETQRNKGNFPGRFSGRQFSNSRSEMNVSTLELGDSALYLCASSPGQPSNYGYTFGSGTRLTVV.